The clone carrying this T cell receptor (beta chain) was found many times. This record comes from a study of T-cell reconstitution after alpha-beta-depleted transplantation in children. CDR3 length: 14 amino acids. Germline loops: CDR1 MDHEN, CDR2 SYDVKM. Trimming stripped 2 bases from V and 7 bases from J, with 12 bases between. Unique molecular identifiers were incorporated when the TCRbeta library was constructed. TCRdb analysed the PCR reads with MiXCR anew, one entry per CDR3 protein. The data show 25,000 to 30,000 distinct CDR3 sequences, 15% to 20% seen once. The receptor was isolated from a male patient aged 2-9 years who had a stem cell transplant for acute lymphoblastic leukemia, so the T cells may come from the graft donor. Sequences were derived from PBMCs, mostly from graft donor cells, sampled 60 days after TCRalphabeta/CD19-depleted stem cell transplant. The V gene is TRBV28, the J gene TRBJ1-5; D perhaps matches TRBD1 (5 bases). CDR3 sequence (DNA): TGTGCCAGCAGTTTAAACAGGTTGGTCCAGCCCCAGCATTTT. This codes for CASSLNRLVQPQHF.